The 3 T cell receptor beta chains presented below share a single source sample, sequenced in a study of CD8 T cells in Susac syndrome. The RNA input was roughly 0.45 to 1 ug, and it was reverse transcribed with random hexamers. Via MiXCR, TCRdb re-called the immunoSEQ multiplex PCR reads, giving one row per CDR3 protein. Of over 300,000 distinct CDR3 sequences listed, around 92% are singletons. What was sequenced was CD4+ T cells from PBMCs. Every receptor here comes from a human donor with multiple sclerosis.

This chain links TRBV4-2 with TRBJ2-7, with 7 bases aligning to TRBD2. This CDR3 is 17 amino acids long. CDR1 and CDR2 (germline): LGHNA, YNFKEQ. Trimming at V came to 0 bases and at J to 3 bases, leaving 11 bases not matched to a gene. CDR3 region: CASSQERGSSGNYEQYF. CDR3 in DNA: TGTGCCAGCAGCCAAGAAAGAGGGTCTAGCGGAAACTACGAGCAGTACTTC.

The chain carries TRBV6-2 or TRBV6-3 and TRBJ1-5, with 8 bases matching TRBD1. J lost 7 bases, V lost 2 bases, and 7 bases had no gene match. The germline V gene has CDR1 MNHEY and CDR2 SVGEGT. This CDR3 contains 15 residues. This chain's CDR3 is CASSYLRQGSQPQHF. In nucleotides, the CDR3 is TGTGCCAGCAGTTACCTCCGACAGGGGAGCCAGCCCCAGCATTTT.

The CDR3 DNA reads as TGTGCCAGTAGTACCTGGGGACAGGGTGATTATGGCTACACCTTC. Protein: CASSTWGQGDYGYTF. This chain connects TRBV19 to TRBJ1-2; 9 positions match TRBD1. Germline loops: CDR1 LNHDA, CDR2 SQIVND (reference sequence). With 4 bases clipped from V and 5 bases from J, the junction kept 8 bases outside the gene matches. The CDR3 consists of 15 residues. Using reference TRBV19 and TRBJ1-2 for the parts outside the CDR3, the full variable domain is DGGITQSPKYLFRKEGQNVTLSCEQNLNHDAMYWYRQDPGQGLRLIYYSQIVNDFQKGDIAEGYSVSREKKESFPLTVTSAQKNPTAFYLCASSTWGQGDYGYTFGSGTRLTVV.